A selection of T cell receptor beta chains follows, all from one sample in a study of blood T cell repertoires in COVID-19. Measured with immunoSEQ multiplex PCR; TCRdb has only the in-frame clones, and not every one. The repertoire consists of 150,000 to 200,000 clones, with over 75% occurring once and the leading ten covering 11%. The source material was PBMCs or T cells enriched from blood (not recorded which). These receptors were taken from a man aged 45-65 years who had recovered from COVID-19. Both conserved end residues are part of each CDR3. D genes are given only for firm matches. Size is stated for part of the rows, as once, few or many counts, or as a class when the clone is expanded.

d_call	j_call	clone_size	v_call	cdr3_aa	cdr3_nt
NA	TRBJ2-3	few	TRBV18	CASSPSSLTDTQYF	TGTGCCAGCTCACCATCTAGCCTCACAGATACGCAGTATTTT
NA	TRBJ2-1	NA	TRBV6-6	CASIPSLGGYNEQFF	TGTGCCAGCATCCCCTCCTTAGGAGGGTACAATGAGCAGTTCTTC
NA	TRBJ1-1	NA	TRBV5-1	CASSLDTGSDTEAFF	TGCGCCAGCAGCTTGGACACAGGGTCTGACACTGAAGCTTTCTTT
NA	TRBJ1-2	NA	TRBV11-2	CASSLTGLHYGYTF	TGTGCCAGCAGCTTAACAGGGTTGCACTATGGCTACACCTTC
TRBD2	TRBJ2-3	NA	TRBV5-1	CASSFGLAGRSDTQYF	TGCGCCAGCAGCTTCGGACTAGCGGGGAGATCGGATACGCAGTATTTT
NA	TRBJ1-1	once	TRBV7-9	CASLQGNMNTEAFF	TGTGCCAGCCTGCAGGGAAATATGAACACTGAAGCTTTCTTT
NA	TRBJ2-1	NA	TRBV27	CASSFFTGVERQFF	TGTGCCAGCAGTTTTTTCACCGGGGTGGAACGGCAGTTCTTC
TRBD2	TRBJ2-2	NA	TRBV4-2	CASSQFGLAEYTGELFF	TGTGCCAGCAGCCAATTTGGCCTAGCGGAGTACACCGGGGAGCTGTTTTTT
NA	TRBJ2-3	few	TRBV5-4	CASSGIGQFSTDTQYF	TGTGCCAGCAGCGGTATCGGACAGTTTTCCACAGATACGCAGTATTTT
NA	TRBJ1-5	NA	TRBV6-6	CASSPQGSNQPQHF	TGTGCCAGCAGCCCACAGGGAAGCAATCAGCCCCAGCATTTT
NA	TRBJ1-1	few	TRBV6-5	CASSYGRGGSEAFF	TGTGCCAGCAGTTACGGCAGGGGCGGTTCTGAAGCTTTCTTT
TRBD1	TRBJ1-2	NA	TRBV11-2	CASSRTGVGYGYTF	TGTGCCAGCAGCAGAACAGGGGTTGGGTATGGCTACACCTTC
TRBD1	TRBJ1-2	NA	TRBV15	CATSREDTAGGYGYTF	TGTGCCACCAGCAGAGAGGACACGGCAGGGGGCTATGGCTACACCTTC
NA	TRBJ1-4	NA	TRBV2	CASMGGNEKLFF	TGTGCCAGCATGGGGGGTAATGAAAAACTGTTTTTT
TRBD1	TRBJ1-1	NA	TRBV7-3	CASSDYPPGQGLMNTEAFF	TGTGCCAGCAGCGACTACCCCCCGGGACAGGGGCTCATGAACACTGAAGCTTTCTTT
NA	TRBJ1-4	NA	TRBV10-3	CAISGQRNEKLFF	TGTGCCATCAGTGGACAGCGAAATGAAAAACTGTTTTTT
NA	TRBJ1-5	few	TRBV3-1/TRBV3-2	CASSPSAGFNQPQHF	TGTGCCAGCAGCCCTAGCGCAGGGTTCAATCAGCCCCAGCATTTT
TRBD1	TRBJ1-1	few	TRBV11-1	CASSRTGGDTEAFF	TGTGCCAGCAGCCGGACAGGGGGAGACACTGAAGCTTTCTTT
NA	TRBJ1-6	NA	TRBV3-1/TRBV3-2	CASREASNSPLHF	TGTGCCAGCAGGGAGGCGTCTAATTCACCCCTCCACTTT
TRBD2	TRBJ2-2	NA	TRBV10-3	CAISSRGGTNTGELFF	TGTGCCATCAGTTCGCGGGGGGGCACGAACACCGGGGAGCTGTTTTTT
TRBD1	TRBJ1-6	NA	TRBV15	CATSTSGGTRVSPLHF	TGTGCCACCAGCACGTCAGGGGGGACCCGTGTTTCACCCCTCCACTTT
NA	TRBJ1-1	NA	TRBV20-1	CSARDTIEAFF	TGCAGTGCTAGGGACACAATTGAAGCTTTCTTT
TRBD1	TRBJ1-5	NA	TRBV4-2	CASSQATGQGWPQHF	TGTGCCAGCAGCCAAGCGACGGGACAGGGTTGGCCCCAGCATTTT
TRBD1	TRBJ2-7	NA	TRBV28	CASGVPGQIFEQYF	TGTGCCAGCGGAGTACCGGGACAGATATTCGAGCAGTACTTC
NA	TRBJ2-5	NA	TRBV5-1	CASSLGQRPTQETQYF	TGCGCCAGCAGCTTGGGACAGCGCCCTACCCAAGAGACCCAGTACTTC
TRBD1	TRBJ1-5	NA	TRBV2	CASRGDRGVSNQPQHF	TGTGCCAGCAGAGGGGACAGGGGAGTGAGCAATCAGCCCCAGCATTTT